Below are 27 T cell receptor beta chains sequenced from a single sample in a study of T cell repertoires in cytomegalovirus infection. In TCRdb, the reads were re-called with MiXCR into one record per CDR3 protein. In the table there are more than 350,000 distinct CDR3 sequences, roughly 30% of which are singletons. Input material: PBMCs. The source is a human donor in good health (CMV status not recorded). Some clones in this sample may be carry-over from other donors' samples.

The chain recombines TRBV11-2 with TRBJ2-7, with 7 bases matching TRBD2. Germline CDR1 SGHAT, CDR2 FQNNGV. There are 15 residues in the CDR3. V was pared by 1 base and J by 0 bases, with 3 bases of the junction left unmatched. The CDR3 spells CASSLGASGSYEQYF. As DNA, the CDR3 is TGTGCCAGCAGCTTAGGGGCTAGCGGCTCCTACGAGCAGTACTTC. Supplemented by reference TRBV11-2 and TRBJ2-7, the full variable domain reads EAGVAQSPRYKIIEKRQSVAFWCNPISGHATLYWYQQILGQGPKLLIQFQNNGVVDDSQLPKDRFSAERLKGVDSTLKIQPAKLEDSAVYLCASSLGASGSYEQYFGPGTRLTVT.

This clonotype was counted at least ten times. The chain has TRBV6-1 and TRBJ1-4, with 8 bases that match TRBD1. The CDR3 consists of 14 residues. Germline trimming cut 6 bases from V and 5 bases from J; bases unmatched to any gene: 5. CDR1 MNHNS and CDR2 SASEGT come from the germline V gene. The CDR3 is CASSKGQGNEKLFF. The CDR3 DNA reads TGTGCCAGCAGCAAAGGACAGGGAAATGAAAAACTGTTTTTT.

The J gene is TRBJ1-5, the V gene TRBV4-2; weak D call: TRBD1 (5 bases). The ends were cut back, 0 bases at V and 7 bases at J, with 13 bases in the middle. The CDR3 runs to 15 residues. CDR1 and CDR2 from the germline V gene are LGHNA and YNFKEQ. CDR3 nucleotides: TGTGCCAGCAGCCAAGATCCGGCAGGGATGCAGCCCCAGCATTTT. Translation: CASSQDPAGMQPQHF.

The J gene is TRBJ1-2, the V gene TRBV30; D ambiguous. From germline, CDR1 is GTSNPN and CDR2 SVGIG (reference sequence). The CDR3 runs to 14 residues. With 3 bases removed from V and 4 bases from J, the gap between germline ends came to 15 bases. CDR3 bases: TGTGCCTGGAGAATGCCAGGAGCCATCTATGGCTACACCTTC. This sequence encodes CAWRMPGAIYGYTF.

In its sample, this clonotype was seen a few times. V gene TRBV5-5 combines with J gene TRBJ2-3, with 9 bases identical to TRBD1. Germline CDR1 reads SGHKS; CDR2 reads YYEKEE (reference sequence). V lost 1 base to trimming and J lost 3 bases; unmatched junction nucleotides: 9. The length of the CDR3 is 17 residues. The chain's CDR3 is CASSLKFSGQGTDTQYF. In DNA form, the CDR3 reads TGTGCCAGCAGCTTGAAATTTTCGGGACAGGGTACAGATACGCAGTATTTT.

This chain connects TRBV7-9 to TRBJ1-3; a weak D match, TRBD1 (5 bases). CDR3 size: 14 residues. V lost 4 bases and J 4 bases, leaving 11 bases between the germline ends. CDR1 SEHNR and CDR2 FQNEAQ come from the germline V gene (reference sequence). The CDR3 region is CASSWGGTGNTIYF. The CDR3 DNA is TGTGCCAGCAGCTGGGGGGGAACGGGAAACACCATATATTTT.

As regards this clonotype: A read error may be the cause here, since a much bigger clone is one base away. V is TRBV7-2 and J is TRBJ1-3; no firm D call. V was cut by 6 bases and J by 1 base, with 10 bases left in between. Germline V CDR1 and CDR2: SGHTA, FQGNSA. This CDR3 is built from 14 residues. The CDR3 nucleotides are TGTGCCAGCAGACGAGTGGGGTCTGGAAACACCATATATTTT. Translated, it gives CASRRVGSGNTIYF.

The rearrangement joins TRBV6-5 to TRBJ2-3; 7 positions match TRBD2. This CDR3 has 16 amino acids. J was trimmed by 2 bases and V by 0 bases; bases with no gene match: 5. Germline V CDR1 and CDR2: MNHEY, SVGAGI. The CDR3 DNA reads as TGTGCCAGCAGTTACTCGGCTAGCGGTATCACAGATACGCAGTATTTT. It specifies CASSYSASGITDTQYF.

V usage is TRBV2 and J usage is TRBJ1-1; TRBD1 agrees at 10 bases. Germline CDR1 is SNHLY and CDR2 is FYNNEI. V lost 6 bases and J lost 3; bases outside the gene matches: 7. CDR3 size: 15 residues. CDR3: CASRSTGGRHTEAFF. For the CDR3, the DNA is TGTGCCAGCAGGTCGACAGGGGGCAGGCACACTGAAGCTTTCTTT.

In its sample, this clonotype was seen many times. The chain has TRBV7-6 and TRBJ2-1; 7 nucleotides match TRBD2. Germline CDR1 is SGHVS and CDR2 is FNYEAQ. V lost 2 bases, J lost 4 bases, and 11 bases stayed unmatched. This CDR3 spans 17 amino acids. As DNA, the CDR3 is TGTGCCAGCAGCTTAACCACCGGGCTAGCGGAATACAATGAGCAGTTCTTC. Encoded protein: CASSLTTGLAEYNEQFF. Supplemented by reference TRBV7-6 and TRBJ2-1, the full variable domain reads GAGVSQSPRYKVTKRGQDVALRCDPISGHVSLYWYRQALGQGPEFLTYFNYEAQQDKSGLPNDRFSAERPEGSISTLTIQRTEQRDSAMYRCASSLTTGLAEYNEQFFGPGTRLTVL.

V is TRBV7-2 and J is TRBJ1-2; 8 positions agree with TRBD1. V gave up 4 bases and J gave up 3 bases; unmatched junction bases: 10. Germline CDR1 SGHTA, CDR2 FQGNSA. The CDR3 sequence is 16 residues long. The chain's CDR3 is CASSSPGAGGDYGYTF. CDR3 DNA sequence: TGTGCCAGCAGCTCCCCCGGGGCAGGGGGCGACTATGGCTACACCTTC.

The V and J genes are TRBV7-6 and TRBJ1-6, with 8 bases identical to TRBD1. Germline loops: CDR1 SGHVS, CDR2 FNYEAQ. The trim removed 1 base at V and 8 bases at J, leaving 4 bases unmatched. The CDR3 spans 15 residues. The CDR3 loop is CASSLGQGSYSPLHF. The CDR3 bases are TGTGCCAGCAGCTTAGGACAGGGGTCTTATTCACCCCTCCACTTT. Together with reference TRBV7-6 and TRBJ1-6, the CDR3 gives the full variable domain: GAGVSQSPRYKVTKRGQDVALRCDPISGHVSLYWYRQALGQGPEFLTYFNYEAQQDKSGLPNDRFSAERPEGSISTLTIQRTEQRDSAMYRCASSLGQGSYSPLHFGNGTRLTVT.

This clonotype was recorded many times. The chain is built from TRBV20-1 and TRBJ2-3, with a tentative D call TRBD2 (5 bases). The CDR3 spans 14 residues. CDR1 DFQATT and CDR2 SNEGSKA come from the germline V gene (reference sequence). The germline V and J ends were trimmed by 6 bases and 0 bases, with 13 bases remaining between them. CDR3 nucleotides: TGCAGTGCCTCCCCCGGGGTTAGCACAGATACGCAGTATTTT. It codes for CSASPGVSTDTQYF.

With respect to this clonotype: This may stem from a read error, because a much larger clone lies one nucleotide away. The CDR3, as DNA: TGTGCCAACAGTGGCGACAACTCCTACAATGAGCAGTTCTTC. Translating gives CANSGDNSYNEQFF. The chain employs TRBV25-1 and TRBJ2-1; no firm D call. In germline, CDR1 is MGHDK, CDR2 SYGVNS. The CDR3 extends over 14 amino acids. The variable domain in full, completed from reference TRBV25-1 and TRBJ2-1, reads EADIYQTPRYLVIGTGKKITLECSQTMGHDKMYWYQQDPGMELHLIHYSYGVNSTEKGDLSSESTVSRIRTEHFPLTLESARPSHTSQYLCANSGDNSYNEQFFGPGTRLTVL.

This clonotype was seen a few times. This chain's CDR3 is CASSHHRGNTGELFF. The CDR3 region has the DNA TGTGCCAGCAGCCACCACAGGGGGAACACCGGGGAGCTGTTTTTT. The chain recombines TRBV7-2 with TRBJ2-2, with 7 bases that match TRBD1. V shed 5 bases and J 1 base; nucleotides not matched to a gene: 4. The CDR3 spans 15 residues. Germline V gene sequence: CDR1 SGHTA, CDR2 FQGNSA. The variable domain in full, completed from reference TRBV7-2 and TRBJ2-2, reads GAGVSQSPSNKVTEKGKDVELRCDPISGHTALYWYRQSLGQGLEFLIYFQGNSAPDKSGLPSDRFSAERTGGSVSTLTIQRTQQEDSAVYLCASSHHRGNTGELFFGEGSRLTVL.

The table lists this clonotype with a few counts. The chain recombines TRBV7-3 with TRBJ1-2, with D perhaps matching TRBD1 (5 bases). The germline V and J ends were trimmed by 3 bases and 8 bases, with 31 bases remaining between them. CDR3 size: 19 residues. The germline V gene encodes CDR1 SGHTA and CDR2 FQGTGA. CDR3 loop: CASSFSPQLPGPRGWGYTF. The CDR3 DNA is TGTGCCAGCAGCTTCTCCCCTCAGCTCCCGGGACCGCGAGGTTGGGGCTACACCTTC.

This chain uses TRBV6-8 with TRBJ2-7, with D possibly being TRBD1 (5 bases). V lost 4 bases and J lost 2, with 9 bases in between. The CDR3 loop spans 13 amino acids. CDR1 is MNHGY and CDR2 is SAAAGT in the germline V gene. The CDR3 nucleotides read TGTGCCAGCAGTTCGACAGCCCCCTACGAGCAGTACTTC. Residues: CASSSTAPYEQYF.

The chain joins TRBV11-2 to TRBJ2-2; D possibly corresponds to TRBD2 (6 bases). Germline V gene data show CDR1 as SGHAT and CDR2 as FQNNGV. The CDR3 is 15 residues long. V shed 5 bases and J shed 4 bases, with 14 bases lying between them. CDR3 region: CASSHQAGPTGELFF. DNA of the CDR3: TGTGCCAGCAGCCATCAAGCGGGCCCCACCGGGGAGCTGTTTTTT.

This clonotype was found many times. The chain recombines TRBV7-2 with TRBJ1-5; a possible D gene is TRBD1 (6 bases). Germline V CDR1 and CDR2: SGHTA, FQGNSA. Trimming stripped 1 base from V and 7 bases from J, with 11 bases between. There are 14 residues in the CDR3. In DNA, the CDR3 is TGTGCCAGCAGCTTAGTCTCGGGGGGCCAGCCCCAGCATTTT. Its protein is CASSLVSGGQPQHF.

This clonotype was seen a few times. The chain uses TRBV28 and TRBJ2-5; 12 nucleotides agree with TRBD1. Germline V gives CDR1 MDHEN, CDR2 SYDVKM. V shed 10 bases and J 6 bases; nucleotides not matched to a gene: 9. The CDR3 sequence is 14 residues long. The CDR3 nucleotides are TGTGCCACCCTAGGGACAGGGGGCGAGAAGACCCAGTACTTC. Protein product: CATLGTGGEKTQYF.

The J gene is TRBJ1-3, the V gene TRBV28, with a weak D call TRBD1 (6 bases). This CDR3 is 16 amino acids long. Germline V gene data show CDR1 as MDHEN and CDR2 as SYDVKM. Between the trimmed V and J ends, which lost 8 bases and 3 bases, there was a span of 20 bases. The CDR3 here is CASRRPLTGSGNTIYF. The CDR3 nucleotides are TGTGCCAGCCGAAGACCCCTTACAGGGAGTGGAAACACCATATATTTT.

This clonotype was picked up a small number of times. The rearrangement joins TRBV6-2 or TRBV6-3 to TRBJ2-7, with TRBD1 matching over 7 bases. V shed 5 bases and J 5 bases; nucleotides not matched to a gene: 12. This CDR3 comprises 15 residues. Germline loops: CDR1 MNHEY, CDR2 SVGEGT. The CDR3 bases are TGTGCCAGCAGTAACCTCCCTACAGGGGCTGACGAGCAGTACTTC. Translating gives CASSNLPTGADEQYF.

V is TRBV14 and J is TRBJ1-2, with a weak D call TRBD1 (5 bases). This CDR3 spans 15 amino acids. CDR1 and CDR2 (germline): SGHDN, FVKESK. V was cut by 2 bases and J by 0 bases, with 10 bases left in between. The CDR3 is CASSQYRSANYGYTF. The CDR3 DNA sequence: TGTGCCAGCAGCCAATACAGGTCGGCTAACTATGGCTACACCTTC.

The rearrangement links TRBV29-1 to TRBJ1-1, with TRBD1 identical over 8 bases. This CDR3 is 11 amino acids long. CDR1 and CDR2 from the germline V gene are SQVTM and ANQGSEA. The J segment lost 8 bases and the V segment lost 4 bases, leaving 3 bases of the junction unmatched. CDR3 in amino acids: CSVGRTGEAFF. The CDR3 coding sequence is TGCAGCGTTGGGAGGACAGGGGAAGCTTTCTTT.

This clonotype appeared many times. The CDR3 spells CASSHTGRRYEQYF. CDR3 DNA: TGTGCCAGCAGCCATACAGGGCGTCGGTACGAGCAGTACTTC. J is TRBJ2-7 and V is TRBV7-2; D is possibly TRBD1 (6 bases). The CDR3 is 14 residues long. Germline V gene data show CDR1 as SGHTA and CDR2 as FQGNSA. Between the trimmed V and J ends, which lost 5 bases and 4 bases, there was a span of 15 bases.

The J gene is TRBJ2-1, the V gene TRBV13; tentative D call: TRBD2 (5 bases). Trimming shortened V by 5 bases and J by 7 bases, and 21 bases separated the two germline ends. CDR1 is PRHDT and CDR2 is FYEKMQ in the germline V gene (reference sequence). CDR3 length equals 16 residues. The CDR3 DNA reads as TGTGCCAGCAGCCCTAACGGCCAACTAGTCCTTAATGAGCAGTTCTTC. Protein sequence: CASSPNGQLVLNEQFF. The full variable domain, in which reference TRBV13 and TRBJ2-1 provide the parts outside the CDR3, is AAGVIQSPRHLIKEKRETATLKCYPIPRHDTVYWYQQGPGQDPQFLISFYEKMQSDKGSIPDRFSAQQFSDYHSELNMSSLELGDSALYFCASSPNGQLVLNEQFFGPGTRLTVL.

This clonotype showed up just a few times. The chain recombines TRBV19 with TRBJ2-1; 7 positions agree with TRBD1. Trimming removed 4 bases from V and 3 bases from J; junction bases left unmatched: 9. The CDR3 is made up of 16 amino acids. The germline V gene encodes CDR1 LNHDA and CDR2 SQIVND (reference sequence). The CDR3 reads CASSTHRGEFYNEQFF. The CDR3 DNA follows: TGTGCCAGTAGTACTCACAGGGGAGAATTCTACAATGAGCAGTTCTTC.